The 27 T cell receptor beta chains in this list originate from one sample, sequenced in a study of blood T cell repertoires in COVID-19. Libraries were prepared by immunoSEQ multiplex PCR; TCRdb keeps only in-frame clonotypes and omits some of them. The sample carries about 250,000 clones, 85% to 90% recorded once. Sequencing was carried out using PBMCs or T cells enriched from blood (not recorded which). The receptors were sampled from a man aged 35 to 55 who had recovered from COVID-19.

There are many counts of this clone. The chain recombines TRBV5-6 with TRBJ2-2, with D unclear. The V gene's germline CDR1 is SGHDT and CDR2 YYEEEE. V lost 5 bases and J 3 bases, leaving 8 bases between the germline ends. CDR3 size: 13 residues. DNA for the CDR3: TGTGCCAGCAGTTTGACACACACCGGGGAGCTGTTTTTT. Amino acid sequence: CASSLTHTGELFF.

This sequence joins TRBV30 and TRBJ1-4, with a weak D call TRBD1 (5 bases). Trimming removed 1 base from V and 8 bases from J, with 11 bases in between. The CDR3 loop spans 13 amino acids. Germline loops: CDR1 GTSNPN, CDR2 SVGIG (reference sequence). This chain's CDR3 is CAWSEGSPEKLFF. CDR3 sequence (DNA): TGTGCCTGGAGTGAGGGGTCGCCGGAAAAACTGTTTTTT.

The chain joins TRBV7-2 to TRBJ2-1; TRBD2 matches 9 bases. Germline assignment: CDR1 SGHTA and CDR2 FQGNSA. The CDR3 length is 16 residues. Trimming cost V 0 bases and J 7 bases; bases outside gene matches: 7. In DNA form, the CDR3 reads TGTGCCAGCAGCTTAGCGCCGGCGGGAGGGAAGAATGAGCAGTTCTTC. Protein product: CASSLAPAGGKNEQFF. Drawing the rest from reference TRBV7-2 and TRBJ2-1, the complete variable domain is GAGVSQSPSNKVTEKGKDVELRCDPISGHTALYWYRQSLGQGLEFLIYFQGNSAPDKSGLPSDRFSAERTGGSVSTLTIQRTQQEDSAVYLCASSLAPAGGKNEQFFGPGTRLTVL.

This chain links TRBV4-2 with TRBJ2-7, with 7 bases fitting TRBD2. Looked up from germline, CDR1 is LGHNA and CDR2 is YNFKEQ. There are 14 residues in the CDR3. Trimming took 5 bases from V and 3 from J; bases not matched to a gene: 7. CDR3 sequence: CASSSGLLFYEQYF. The CDR3 DNA sequence: TGTGCCAGCAGCTCGGGACTACTTTTCTACGAGCAGTACTTC.

The J gene is TRBJ1-4, the V gene TRBV19; the D is unclear. The CDR3 spans 16 residues. V was pared by 2 bases and J by 7 bases, with 17 bases between. Germline CDR1 and CDR2: LNHDA and SQIVND (reference sequence). CDR3: CASSIQPKIAGEKLFF. The DNA of the CDR3 is TGTGCCAGTAGTATACAACCGAAGATAGCGGGTGAAAAACTGTTTTTT.

The V and J genes are TRBV7-2 and TRBJ1-3, with D tentatively TRBD1 (5 bases). Germline V CDR1 and CDR2: SGHTA, FQGNSA. Between the trimmed V and J ends, which lost 6 bases and 1 base, there was a span of 10 bases. The CDR3 consists of 14 residues. The CDR3 DNA reads TGTGCCAGCAGACCAGGGTTTTCTGGAAACACCATATATTTT. It translates to CASRPGFSGNTIYF.

This sequence joins TRBV5-6 and TRBJ2-7; 9 nucleotides align to TRBD1. The CDR3 has 16 residues. Trimming took 0 bases from V and 1 from J; bases not matched to a gene: 5. The germline gives CDR1 SGHDT, CDR2 YYEEEE. In DNA form, the CDR3 reads TGTGCCAGCAGCTTGGGGGACAGGGTTGGATCCTACGAGCAGTACTTC. Amino acid sequence: CASSLGDRVGSYEQYF.

This CDR3 reads CASSRGESVQFF. The CDR3 DNA is TGTGCCAGCAGCCGAGGTGAGTCGGTGCAGTTCTTC. This chain uses TRBV16 with TRBJ2-1; D is undetermined. V gave up 4 bases and J gave up 12 bases, with 13 bases separating them. CDR1 is KGHSY and CDR2 is FQNENV in the germline V gene. The CDR3 is 12 amino acids. The full variable domain, in which reference TRBV16 and TRBJ2-1 provide the parts outside the CDR3, is GEEVAQTPKHLVRGEGQKAKLYCAPIKGHSYVFWYQQVLKNEFKFLISFQNENVFDETGMPKERFSAKCLPNSPCSLEIQATKLEDSAVYFCASSRGESVQFFGPGTRLTVL.

V usage is TRBV6-5 and J usage is TRBJ1-2; D may be TRBD1 (5 bases). The CDR3 is 13 amino acids. The germline V gene has CDR1 MNHEY and CDR2 SVGAGI. Trimming removed 8 bases at V and 4 bases at J, with 14 bases between. The CDR3 region has the DNA TGTGCCAGCGGGGGAGGGATGATCTATGGCTACACCTTC. This sequence encodes CASGGGMIYGYTF.

The chain recombines TRBV12-3 or TRBV12-4 with TRBJ2-1, with 8 positions matching TRBD1. This CDR3 is 12 amino acids long. The V gene end was trimmed by 5 bases and the J gene end by 15 bases; junction bases not matched to a gene: 9. CDR3 nucleotide sequence: TGTGCCAGCAGTGTCTCCGGGACAGGTGGGTTCTTC. Encoded protein: CASSVSGTGGFF.

V usage is TRBV5-1 and J usage is TRBJ2-2, with 7 positions matching TRBD1. Unmatched junction bases numbered 4, after V lost 0 bases and J lost 5 bases. The CDR3 is 15 amino acids. Germline V gene lookup returns CDR1 SGHRS and CDR2 YFSETQ. The CDR3 nucleotides read TGCGCCAGCAGCTTGGGACAGGGAATAACCGGGGAGCTGTTTTTT. Protein product: CASSLGQGITGELFF.

The rearrangement links TRBV11-3 to TRBJ1-1; unclear D gene. The CDR3 extends over 13 amino acids. CDR1 is SGHNT, CDR2 YENEEA, per germline. Trimming left V 3 bases short and J 1 base short, with 6 bases between. This CDR3 is CASSFQENTEAFF. CDR3 bases: TGTGCCAGCAGCTTTCAGGAGAACACTGAAGCTTTCTTT.

The gene calls are TRBV2 and TRBJ2-3, with 8 positions matching TRBD2. CDR3 length equals 15 residues. V lost 4 bases to trimming and J lost 4 bases; unmatched junction nucleotides: 7. Germline CDR1 and CDR2: SNHLY and FYNNEI. Written as DNA, the CDR3 is TGTGCCAGCAGTGGCGTGGGACTAGGGCCAGATACGCAGTATTTT. This gives the protein CASSGVGLGPDTQYF.

This clone appeared a single time. The V call is TRBV19, the J call TRBJ2-1; maybe TRBD1 (5 bases). Germline assignment: CDR1 LNHDA and CDR2 SQIVND (reference sequence). This CDR3 is built from 14 residues. The germline V and J ends were trimmed by 5 bases and 3 bases, with 11 bases remaining between them. In DNA form, the CDR3 reads TGTGCCAGTAGTGAGCAGGGAAGCTACAATGAGCAGTTCTTC. It codes for CASSEQGSYNEQFF.

The chain has TRBV19 and TRBJ2-7; possibly TRBD1 for D (6 bases). The germline V and J ends were trimmed by 4 bases and 0 bases, with 22 bases remaining between them. Germline V lookup: CDR1 LNHDA, CDR2 SQIVND (reference sequence). The CDR3 is 18 residues long. Written as DNA, the CDR3 is TGTGCCAGTAGTAACCTACTAAAAACAGGGAAGTCCTCCTACGAGCAGTACTTC. The encoded protein is CASSNLLKTGKSSYEQYF.

This clone was recorded at least ten times. Here the CDR3 reads CASSILPGVYEQYF. CDR3 bases: TGTGCCAGTAGTATTCTTCCAGGGGTGTACGAGCAGTACTTC. The J gene is TRBJ2-7, the V gene TRBV19; maybe TRBD1 (6 bases). CDR1 and CDR2 (germline): LNHDA, SQIVND (reference sequence). With 3 bases removed from V and 4 bases from J, the gap between germline ends came to 13 bases. The CDR3 has 14 amino acids. Looking up the rest from reference TRBV19 and TRBJ2-7 gives the full variable domain: DGGITQSPKYLFRKEGQNVTLSCEQNLNHDAMYWYRQDPGQGLRLIYYSQIVNDFQKGDIAEGYSVSREKKESFPLTVTSAQKNPTAFYLCASSILPGVYEQYFGPGTRLTVT.

This clone was found once. The CDR3 sequence: CASSLGQGVHEQFF. The CDR3 DNA is TGTGCCAGCAGCTTAGGCCAGGGGGTACATGAGCAGTTCTTC. The genes are TRBV7-3 and TRBJ2-1; 7 nucleotides agree with TRBD1. CDR3 length: 14 residues. Germline V CDR1 and CDR2: SGHTA, FQGTGA. Trimming took 2 bases from V and 8 from J; bases not matched to a gene: 6.

The chain has TRBV7-2 and TRBJ2-5; a weak D match, TRBD2 (6 bases). V lost 5 bases, J lost 5 bases, and 24 bases lay in between. The CDR3 is made up of 17 amino acids. Germline V CDR1 and CDR2: SGHTA, FQGNSA. DNA of the CDR3: TGTGCCAGCAGCCCTCCGGGGGTGGGAGCGGCAGGTGAGACCCAGTACTTC. Protein: CASSPPGVGAAGETQYF. The entire variable domain, with the rest obtained from reference TRBV7-2 and TRBJ2-5, is as follows: GAGVSQSPSNKVTEKGKDVELRCDPISGHTALYWYRQSLGQGLEFLIYFQGNSAPDKSGLPSDRFSAERTGGSVSTLTIQRTQQEDSAVYLCASSPPGVGAAGETQYFGPGTRLLVL.

As to this clone: Additional DNA sequences in this sample encode the identical CDR3. The chain combines TRBV12-3 or TRBV12-4 with TRBJ2-7; a weak D match, TRBD2 (5 bases). This CDR3 comprises 12 residues. The V end was cut by 2 bases, the J end by 4 bases, with 6 bases between. CDR3 region: CASSLRGYEQYF. CDR3 bases: TGTGCCAGCAGTTTAAGAGGGTACGAGCAGTACTTC.

The chain employs TRBV2 and TRBJ2-5; weak D call: TRBD2 (6 bases). Germline V gene data show CDR1 as SNHLY and CDR2 as FYNNEI. V shed 4 bases and J shed 5 bases, with 17 bases lying between them. The CDR3 is 15 residues long. As DNA, the CDR3 is TGTGCCAGCAGTGCTTCGAGGACGGGAGATGAGACCCAGTACTTC. It specifies CASSASRTGDETQYF.

This clone was counted once. The V call is TRBV20-1, the J call TRBJ1-6; D uncertain. V lost 3 bases and J lost 7, with 4 bases in between. The CDR3 totals 11 residues. Germline CDR1 is DFQATT and CDR2 is SNEGSKA (reference sequence). CDR3 residues: CSARGNSPLHF. CDR3 bases: TGCAGTGCTAGGGGCAATTCACCCCTCCACTTT.

The table lists this clone with a count of one. V and J are TRBV5-4 and TRBJ1-1; 7 bases map to TRBD1. The CDR3 contains 12 residues. Germline V gives CDR1 SGHNT, CDR2 YYREEE (reference sequence). With V trimmed by 3 bases and J by 8 bases, 4 bases remained unmatched. The CDR3 loop reads CASSYGQVEAFF. Written as DNA, the CDR3 is TGTGCCAGCAGCTATGGACAGGTAGAAGCTTTCTTT.

V is TRBV25-1 and J is TRBJ2-2, with D perhaps matching TRBD2 (5 bases). Trimming shortened V by 1 base and J by 6 bases, and 15 bases separated the two germline ends. The CDR3 runs to 16 residues. Germline V gives CDR1 MGHDK, CDR2 SYGVNS. CDR3 nucleotides: TGTGCCAGCAGTGAATCCTCGGGGTTTAAAGCCGGGGAGCTGTTTTTT. This gives the protein CASSESSGFKAGELFF.

The chain uses TRBV7-3 and TRBJ2-1; TRBD2 matches at 7 bases. V lost 8 bases, J lost 5 bases, and 12 bases stayed unmatched. Germline assignment: CDR1 SGHTA and CDR2 FQGTGA. This CDR3 contains 15 residues. The CDR3 DNA follows: TGTGCCAGCTGCCTCTTTCCGGGAGGAGACAATGAGCAGTTCTTC. Protein: CASCLFPGGDNEQFF.

V usage is TRBV19 and J usage is TRBJ2-3, with 7 bases matching TRBD2. The CDR3 runs to 15 residues. Germline lookup yields CDR1 LNHDA and CDR2 SQIVND (reference sequence). The V segment lost 3 bases and the J segment 2 bases; nucleotides outside the gene matches: 5. Here the CDR3 reads CASSILAAITDTQYF. CDR3 nucleotides: TGTGCCAGTAGTATCCTAGCGGCTATCACAGATACGCAGTATTTT.

The chain combines TRBV20-1 with TRBJ2-3; 11 nucleotides line up with TRBD2. The CDR3 loop spans 15 amino acids. From germline, CDR1 is DFQATT and CDR2 SNEGSKA (reference sequence). V lost 6 bases and J lost 8; bases outside the gene matches: 13. The CDR3 coding sequence is TGCAGTGCAAGTAGCGGGAGGGCCCTAATTCCTACGCAGTATTTT. It yields the protein CSASSGRALIPTQYF.

This clone was detected a few times. The chain joins TRBV5-1 to TRBJ2-2; maybe TRBD1 (5 bases). CDR3 length: 15 residues. V was cut by 0 bases and J by 1 base, with 7 bases left in between. Germline V gives CDR1 SGHRS, CDR2 YFSETQ. The CDR3 spells CASSLAQGNTGELFF. The CDR3 coding sequence is TGCGCCAGCAGCTTGGCGCAGGGGAACACCGGGGAGCTGTTTTTT.